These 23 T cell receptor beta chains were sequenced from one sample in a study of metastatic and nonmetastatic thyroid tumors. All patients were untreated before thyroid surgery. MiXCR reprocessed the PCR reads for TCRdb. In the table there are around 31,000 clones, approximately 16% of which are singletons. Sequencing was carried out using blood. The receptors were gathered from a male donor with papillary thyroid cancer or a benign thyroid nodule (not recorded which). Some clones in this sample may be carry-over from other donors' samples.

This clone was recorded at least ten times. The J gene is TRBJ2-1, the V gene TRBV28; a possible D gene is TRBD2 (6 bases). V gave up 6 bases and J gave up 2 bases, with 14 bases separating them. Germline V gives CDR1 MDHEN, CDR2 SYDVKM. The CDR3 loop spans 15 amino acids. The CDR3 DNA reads TGTGCCAGCAGAAAGTCTGGCGGGACCTACAATGAGCAGTTCTTC. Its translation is CASRKSGGTYNEQFF.

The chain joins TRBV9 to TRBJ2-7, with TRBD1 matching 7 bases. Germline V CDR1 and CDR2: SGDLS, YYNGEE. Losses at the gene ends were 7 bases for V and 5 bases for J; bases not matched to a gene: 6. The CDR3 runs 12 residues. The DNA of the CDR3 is TGTGCCAGCGGGACGGGGACAGACGAGCAGTACTTC. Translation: CASGTGTDEQYF.

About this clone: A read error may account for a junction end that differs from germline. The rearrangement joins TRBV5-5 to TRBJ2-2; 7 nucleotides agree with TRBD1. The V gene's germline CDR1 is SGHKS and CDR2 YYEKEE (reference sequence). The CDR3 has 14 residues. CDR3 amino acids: CASSLGQGTGKLFF. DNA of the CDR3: TGTGCCAGCAGCTTGGGACAGGGCACCGGGAAGCTGTTTTTT. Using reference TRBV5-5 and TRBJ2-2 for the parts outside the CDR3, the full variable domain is DAGVTQSPTHLIKTRGQQVTLRCSPISGHKSVSWYQQVLGQGPQFIFQYYEKEERGRGNFPDRFSARQFPNYSSELNVNALLLGDSALYLCASSLGQGTGKLFFGEGSRLTVL.

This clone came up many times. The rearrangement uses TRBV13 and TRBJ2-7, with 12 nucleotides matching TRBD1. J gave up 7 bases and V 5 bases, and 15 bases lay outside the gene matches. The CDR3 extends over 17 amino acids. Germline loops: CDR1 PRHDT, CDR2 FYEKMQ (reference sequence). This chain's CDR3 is CASSLGTGGFSHREQYF. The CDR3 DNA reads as TGTGCCAGCAGCCTCGGGACAGGGGGCTTTTCCCATAGGGAGCAGTACTTC.

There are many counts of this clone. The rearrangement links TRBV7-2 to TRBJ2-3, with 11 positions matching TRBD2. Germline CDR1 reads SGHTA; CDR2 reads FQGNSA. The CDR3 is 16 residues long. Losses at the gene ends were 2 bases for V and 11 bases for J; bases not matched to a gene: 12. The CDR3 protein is CASSLWGTSGAPEQYF. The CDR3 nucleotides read TGTGCCAGCAGCTTATGGGGGACTAGCGGAGCCCCAGAGCAGTATTTT.

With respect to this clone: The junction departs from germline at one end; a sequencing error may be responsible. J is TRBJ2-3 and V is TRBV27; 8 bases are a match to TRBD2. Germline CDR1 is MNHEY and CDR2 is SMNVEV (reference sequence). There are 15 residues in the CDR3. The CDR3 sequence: CASSREGLAADAQYF. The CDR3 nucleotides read TGTGCCAGCAGCCGAGAAGGACTAGCAGCAGATGCGCAGTATTTT.

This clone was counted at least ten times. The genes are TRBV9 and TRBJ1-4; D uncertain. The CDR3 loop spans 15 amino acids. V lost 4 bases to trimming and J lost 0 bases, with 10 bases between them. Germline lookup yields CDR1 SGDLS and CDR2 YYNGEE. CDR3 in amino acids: CASSIGPSTNEKLFF. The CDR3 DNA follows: TGTGCCAGCAGCATCGGACCTTCAACTAATGAAAAACTGTTTTTT.

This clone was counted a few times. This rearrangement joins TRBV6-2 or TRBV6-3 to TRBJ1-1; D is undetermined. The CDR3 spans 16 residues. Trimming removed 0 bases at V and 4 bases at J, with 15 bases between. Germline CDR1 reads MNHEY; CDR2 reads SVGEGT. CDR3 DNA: TGTGCCAGCAGTTACTCGACCCTTGGGCGGGGCACTGAAGCTTTCTTT. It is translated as CASSYSTLGRGTEAFF.

The CDR3: CASGEAGTDTQYF. The CDR3 DNA is TGTGCCAGCGGCGAGGCGGGCACAGATACGCAGTATTTT. The rearrangement links TRBV5-4 to TRBJ2-3; the D is unclear. The V end was cut by 7 bases, the J end by 1 base, with 10 bases between. Germline CDR1 is SGHNT and CDR2 is YYREEE (reference sequence). The CDR3 consists of 13 residues.

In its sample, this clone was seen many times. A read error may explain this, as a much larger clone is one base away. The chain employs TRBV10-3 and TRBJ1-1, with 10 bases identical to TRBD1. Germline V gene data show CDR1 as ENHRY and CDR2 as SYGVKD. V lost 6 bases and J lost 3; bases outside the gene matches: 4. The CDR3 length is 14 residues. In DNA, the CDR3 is TGTGCCATCAGAGGACAGGGGGAGTACACTGAAGCTTTCTTT. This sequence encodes CAIRGQGEYTEAFF.

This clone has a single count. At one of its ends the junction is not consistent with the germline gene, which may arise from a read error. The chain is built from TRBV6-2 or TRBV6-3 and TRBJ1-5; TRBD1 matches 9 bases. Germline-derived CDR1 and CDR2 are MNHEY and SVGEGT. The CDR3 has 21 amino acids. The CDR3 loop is CASSYRAGRTGVPVGNHPQHF. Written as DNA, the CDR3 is TGTGCCAGCAGTTACCGGGCTGGTAGGACAGGGGTTCCCGTGGGCAATCATCCCCAGCATTTT.

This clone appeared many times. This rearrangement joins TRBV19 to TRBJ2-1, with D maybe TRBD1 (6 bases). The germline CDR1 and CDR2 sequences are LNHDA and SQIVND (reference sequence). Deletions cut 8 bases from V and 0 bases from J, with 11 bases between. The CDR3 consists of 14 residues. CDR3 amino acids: CASGTFSSYNEQFF. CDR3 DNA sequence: TGTGCCAGTGGGACATTTAGCTCCTACAATGAGCAGTTCTTC.

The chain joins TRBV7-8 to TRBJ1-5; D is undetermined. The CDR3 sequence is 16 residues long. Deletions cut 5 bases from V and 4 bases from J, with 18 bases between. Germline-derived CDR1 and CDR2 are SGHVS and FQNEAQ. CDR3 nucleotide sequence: TGTGCCAGCAGCCTCCTCGATGGGGTATGGAATCAGCCCCAGCATTTT. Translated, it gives CASSLLDGVWNQPQHF.

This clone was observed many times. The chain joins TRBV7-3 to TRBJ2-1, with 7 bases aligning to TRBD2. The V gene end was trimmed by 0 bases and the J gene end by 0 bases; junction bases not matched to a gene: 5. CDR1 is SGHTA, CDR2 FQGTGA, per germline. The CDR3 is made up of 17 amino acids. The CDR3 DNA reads TGTGCCAGCAGCTTAACGGGAGGGGCCCACTCCTACAATGAGCAGTTCTTC. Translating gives CASSLTGGAHSYNEQFF. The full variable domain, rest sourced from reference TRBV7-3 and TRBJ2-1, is GAGVSQTPSNKVTEKGKYVELRCDPISGHTALYWYRQSLGQGPEFLIYFQGTGAADDSGLPNDRFFAVRPEGSVSTLKIQRTERGDSAVYLCASSLTGGAHSYNEQFFGPGTRLTVL.

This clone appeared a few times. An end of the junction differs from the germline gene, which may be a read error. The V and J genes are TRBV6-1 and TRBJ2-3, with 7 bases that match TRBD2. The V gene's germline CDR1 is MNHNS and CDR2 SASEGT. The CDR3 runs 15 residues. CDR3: CAIAPLAVATDTQYF. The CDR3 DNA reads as TGTGCCATCGCCCCCCTAGCGGTAGCAACAGATACTCAGTATTTT.

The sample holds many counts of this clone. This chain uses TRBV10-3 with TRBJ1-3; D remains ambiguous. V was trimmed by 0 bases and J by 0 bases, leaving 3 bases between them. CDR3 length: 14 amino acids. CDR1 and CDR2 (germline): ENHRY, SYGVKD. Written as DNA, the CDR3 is TGTGCCATCAGTGAGTCGGGCTCTGGAAACACCATATATTTT. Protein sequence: CAISESGSGNTIYF.

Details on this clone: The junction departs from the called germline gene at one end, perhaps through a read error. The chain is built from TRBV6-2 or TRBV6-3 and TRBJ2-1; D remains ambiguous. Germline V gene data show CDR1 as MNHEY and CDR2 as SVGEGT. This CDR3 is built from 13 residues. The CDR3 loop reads CASSYNGSLEHFF. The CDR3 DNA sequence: TGTGCCAGCAGTTACAATGGGTCACTTGAGCATTTCTTC.

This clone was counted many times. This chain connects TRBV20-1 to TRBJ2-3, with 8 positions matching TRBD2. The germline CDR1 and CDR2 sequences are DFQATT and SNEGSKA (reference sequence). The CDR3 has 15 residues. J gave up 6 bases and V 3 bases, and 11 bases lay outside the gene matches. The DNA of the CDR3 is TGCAGTGCTAGTCCTCAGGCGGGAGGTAGGGATACGCAGTATTTT. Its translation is CSASPQAGGRDTQYF.

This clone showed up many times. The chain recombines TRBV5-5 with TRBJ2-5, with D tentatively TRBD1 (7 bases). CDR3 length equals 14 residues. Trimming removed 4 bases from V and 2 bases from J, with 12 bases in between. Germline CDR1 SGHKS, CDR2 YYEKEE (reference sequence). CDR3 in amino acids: CASSAAGGQETQYF. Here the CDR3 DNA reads TGTGCCAGCAGCGCCGCAGGGGGGCAAGAGACCCAGTACTTC.

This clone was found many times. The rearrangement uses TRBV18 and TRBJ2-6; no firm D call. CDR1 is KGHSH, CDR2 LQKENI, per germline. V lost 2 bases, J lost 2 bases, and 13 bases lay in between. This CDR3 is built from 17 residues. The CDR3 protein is CASSPGRELTGANVLTF. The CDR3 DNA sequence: TGTGCCAGCTCACCAGGAAGAGAGTTGACTGGGGCCAACGTCCTGACTTTC.

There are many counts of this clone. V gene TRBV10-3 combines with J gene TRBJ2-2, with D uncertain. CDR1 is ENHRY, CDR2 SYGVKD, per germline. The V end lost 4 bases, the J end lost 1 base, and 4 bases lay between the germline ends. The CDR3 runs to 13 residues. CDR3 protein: CAISVGNTGELFF. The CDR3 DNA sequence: TGTGCCATCAGTGTTGGGAACACCGGGGAGCTGTTTTTT.

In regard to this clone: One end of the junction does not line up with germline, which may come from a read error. CDR3 nucleotide sequence: TGTGCCAACAGGCTCCAGGGGGGGACTGAATCTTTCTTT. Protein product: CANRLQGGTESFF. The chain uses TRBV6-1 and TRBJ1-1; 7 nucleotides agree with TRBD1. The CDR3 is 13 amino acids. CDR1 and CDR2 (germline): MNHNS, SASEGT.

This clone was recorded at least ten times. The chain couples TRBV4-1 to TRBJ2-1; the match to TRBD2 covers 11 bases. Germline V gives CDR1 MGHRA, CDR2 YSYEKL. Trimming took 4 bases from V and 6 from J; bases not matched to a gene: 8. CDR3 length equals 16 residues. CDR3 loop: CASSPYTSGRVNEQFF. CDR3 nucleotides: TGCGCCAGCAGCCCCTATACTAGCGGGAGAGTCAATGAGCAGTTCTTC.